The T cell receptor (beta chain) under discussion was sequenced for a study of T cell responses to AZD1222 COVID-19 vaccine. General study findings and limits: No day 14 peak samples; only post-peak repertoires were characterized. The reported proportion of spike-specific TCRs targeting unmutated variant regions was nearly half.

In the case of this clone: Its specificity is unknown.

Per the germline V gene, CDR1 is MGHRA and CDR2 is YSYEKL. Between the trimmed V and J ends, which lost 0 bases and 5 bases, there was a span of 10 bases. This CDR3 is 14 amino acids long. The repertoire was sequenced with immunoSEQ multiplex PCR; TCRdb's copy has only in-frame clones and lacks some. This sample has approximately 200,000 clones, with about 87% found just once. The chain joins TRBV4-1 to TRBJ2-5; D unclear. The TCR comes from an adult in good health. The sequences come from peripheral blood, collected on day 0 of MenACWY control vaccination. The CDR3 protein is CASSQDSWGETQYF. The CDR3 DNA reads as TGCGCCAGCAGCCAAGATTCATGGGGTGAGACCCAGTACTTC.